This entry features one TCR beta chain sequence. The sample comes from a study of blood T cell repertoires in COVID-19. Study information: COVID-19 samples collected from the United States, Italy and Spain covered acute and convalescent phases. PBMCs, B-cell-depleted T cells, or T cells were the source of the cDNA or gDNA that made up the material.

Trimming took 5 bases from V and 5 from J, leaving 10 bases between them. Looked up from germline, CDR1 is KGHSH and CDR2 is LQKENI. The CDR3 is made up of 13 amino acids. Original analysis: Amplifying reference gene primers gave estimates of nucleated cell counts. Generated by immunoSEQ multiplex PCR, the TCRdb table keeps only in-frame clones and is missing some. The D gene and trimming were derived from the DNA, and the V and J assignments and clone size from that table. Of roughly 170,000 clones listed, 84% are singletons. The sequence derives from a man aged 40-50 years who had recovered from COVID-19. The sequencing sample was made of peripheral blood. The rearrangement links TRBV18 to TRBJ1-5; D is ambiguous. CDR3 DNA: TGTGCCAGCTCAAAAGAGAGCGATCAGCCCCAGCATTTT. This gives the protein CASSKESDQPQHF.